Shown below are 15 T cell receptor beta chains from a single sample sequenced in a study of CD8 T cells in ankylosing spondylitis. TCRdb re-derived calls from the 5' RACE reads in MiXCR, one entry per CDR3 protein. This table holds over 200,000 distinct CDR3 sequences, about 10% found once. The source material was blood, either unsorted or a sorted T cell fraction (not recorded which). These receptors were collected from a male donor with ankylosing spondylitis or in good health (not recorded which).

This clonotype was detected many times. V usage is TRBV5-1 and J usage is TRBJ1-4, with TRBD1 identical over 7 bases. Looked up from germline, CDR1 is SGHRS and CDR2 is YFSETQ. V lost 3 bases and J lost 8; bases outside the gene matches: 10. This CDR3 comprises 15 residues. The CDR3 DNA reads TGCGCCAGCAGCTCCTCAGGGGGTTCGGAGGAAAAACTGTTTTTT. It is translated as CASSSSGGSEEKLFF.

This clonotype was counted a few times. The chain carries TRBV7-8 and TRBJ2-1; TRBD2 matches 10 bases. The CDR3 consists of 19 residues. Germline loops: CDR1 SGHVS, CDR2 FQNEAQ. The V gene end was trimmed by 2 bases and the J gene end by 0 bases; junction bases not matched to a gene: 10. The CDR3 region has the DNA TGTGCCAGCAGCTTACTAGCGGGGGTGACCTTCAGCTCCTACAATGAGCAGTTCTTC. This gives the protein CASSLLAGVTFSSYNEQFF.

This clonotype was observed a few times. V gene TRBV12-3 or TRBV12-4 combines with J gene TRBJ2-3; no firm D call. The CDR3 length is 14 residues. Trimming took off 6 bases at V and 2 bases at J, with 12 bases between the two ends. CDR3 residues: CASRIRLTTDTQYF. As DNA, the CDR3 is TGTGCCAGCAGGATCAGGCTAACCACAGATACGCAGTATTTT.

About this clonotype: As the CDR3 is not closed by the conserved phenylalanine or tryptophan, this likely results from a read error. V and J are TRBV19 and TRBJ2-3; D is uncertain. Germline V gene sequence: CDR1 LNHDA, CDR2 SQIVND (reference sequence). The V gene lost 5 bases and the J gene lost 4 bases, with 7 bases spanning the gap. The CDR3 extends over 12 amino acids. In nucleotides, the CDR3 is TGTGCCAGTAGTTCCCGAGCAGATACGCAGTATTAT. This translates into CASSSRADTQYY.

This clonotype was detected ten times or more. Compared with germline, one end of the junction differs, possibly owing to a read error. The chain links TRBV7-8 to TRBJ2-1; 13 bases align to TRBD2. The CDR3 loop spans 12 amino acids. Germline loops: CDR1 SGHVS, CDR2 FQNEAQ. As DNA, the CDR3 is TGTGCCAGCAGCGCCAGACTAGCGGGGGGTCACTTC. Translating gives CASSARLAGGHF.

This clonotype was seen repeatedly, ten times or more. This chain links TRBV12-3 or TRBV12-4 with TRBJ2-1; possibly TRBD2 for D (7 bases). The CDR3 covers 13 residues. The V end lost 2 bases, the J end lost 7 bases, and 9 bases lay between the germline ends. The CDR3 DNA follows: TGTGCCAGCAGTTTAAGGGGGGGAAATGAGCAGTTCTTC. Its protein is CASSLRGGNEQFF.

This clonotype was detected only a few times. J is TRBJ2-7 and V is TRBV7-8; D not resolved. Germline-derived CDR1 and CDR2 are SGHVS and FQNEAQ. This CDR3 region has 15 residues. Trimming removed 5 bases from V and 0 bases from J, with 14 bases in between. CDR3 coding DNA: TGTGCCAGCAGCCCCGTCGGCACTTACTCCTACGAGCAGTACTTC. Its translation: CASSPVGTYSYEQYF. The full variable domain, with the rest looked up from reference TRBV7-8 and TRBJ2-7, is GAGVSQSPRYKVAKRGQDVALRCDPISGHVSLFWYQQALGQGPEFLTYFQNEAQLDKSGLPSDRFFAERPEGSVSTLKIQRTQQEDSAVYLCASSPVGTYSYEQYFGPGTRLTVT.

This clonotype showed up many times. The J gene is TRBJ2-6, the V gene TRBV29-1; 7 bases align to TRBD1. The CDR3 spans 15 residues. V trimming: 7 bases; J trimming: 2 bases; junction bases outside the gene matches: 8. Per germline, CDR1 SQVTM and CDR2 ANQGSEA. This chain's CDR3 is CSAGQVTPGANVLTF. The CDR3 DNA reads TGCAGCGCCGGACAGGTAACCCCTGGGGCCAACGTCCTGACTTTC.

This clonotype has ten or more counts. The J gene is TRBJ2-1, the V gene TRBV5-1, with D uncertain. The V end lost 6 bases, the J end lost 3 bases, and 7 bases lay between the germline ends. The CDR3 is 12 amino acids. Germline assignment: CDR1 SGHRS and CDR2 YFSETQ. CDR3 amino acids: CASTLNYNEQFF. The CDR3, as DNA: TGCGCCAGCACCTTAAACTACAATGAGCAGTTCTTC.

This clonotype was counted ten times or more. The V gene is TRBV11-2, the J gene TRBJ2-3, with 10 bases matching TRBD2. The germline V gene encodes CDR1 SGHAT and CDR2 FQNNGV. This CDR3 contains 20 residues. The V and J ends lost 0 bases and 5 bases, in that order; junction bases with no gene match: 17. CDR3 amino acids: CASSLELSLSGGAFGDTQYF. In DNA, the CDR3 is TGTGCCAGCAGCTTAGAGTTGAGTTTGAGCGGGGGGGCCTTTGGAGATACGCAGTATTTT.

This clonotype was recorded many times. The rearrangement uses TRBV12-3 or TRBV12-4 and TRBJ1-1, with D possibly TRBD1 on 5 matching bases. This CDR3 contains 14 residues. V was pared by 5 bases and J by 0 bases, with 10 bases between. The CDR3 sequence: CASSAGPLNTEAFF. CDR3 DNA sequence: TGTGCCAGCAGTGCGGGACCGCTGAACACTGAAGCTTTCTTT.

This clonotype was detected ten times or more. The rearrangement uses TRBV7-9 and TRBJ1-1; TRBD1 might be the D (5 bases). The CDR3 length is 16 residues. Between the trimmed V and J ends, which lost 1 base and 0 bases, there was a span of 12 bases. Germline values: CDR1 SEHNR, CDR2 FQNEAQ (reference sequence). The CDR3 loop reads CASSLGPGRMNTEAFF. The CDR3 nucleotides read TGTGCCAGCAGCTTAGGACCGGGACGCATGAACACTGAAGCTTTCTTT.

This clonotype was found many times. V usage is TRBV5-1 and J usage is TRBJ2-5, with TRBD2 matching over 10 bases. The length of the CDR3 is 17 residues. From germline, CDR1 is SGHRS and CDR2 YFSETQ. Trimming took 0 bases from V and 0 from J; bases not matched to a gene: 5. The CDR3, as DNA: TGCGCCAGCAGCTTGGTGCTAGCGGGAGATTACCAAGAGACCCAGTACTTC. Translating gives CASSLVLAGDYQETQYF.

This clonotype has only a few counts. In DNA form, the CDR3 reads TGTGCCAGCAGTATGGGACAGGGGAACACTGAAGCTTTCTTT. Amino acid sequence: CASSMGQGNTEAFF. The gene calls are TRBV7-2 and TRBJ1-1; 9 positions agree with TRBD1. Looked up from germline, CDR1 is SGHTA and CDR2 is FQGNSA. V trimming: 6 bases; J trimming: 1 base; junction bases outside the gene matches: 3. This CDR3 region has 14 residues. The whole variable domain, remainder taken from reference TRBV7-2 and TRBJ1-1, is GAGVSQSPSNKVTEKGKDVELRCDPISGHTALYWYRQSLGQGLEFLIYFQGNSAPDKSGLPSDRFSAERTGGSVSTLTIQRTQQEDSAVYLCASSMGQGNTEAFFGQGTRLTVV.

The chain has TRBV20-1 and TRBJ1-1; D is ambiguous. There are 16 residues in the CDR3. The V end lost 3 bases, the J end lost 6 bases, and 23 bases lay between the germline ends. CDR1 DFQATT and CDR2 SNEGSKA come from the germline V gene (reference sequence). CDR3: CSASPHMDAVLPEAFF. Written as DNA, the CDR3 is TGCAGTGCTAGTCCCCACATGGACGCCGTCCTCCCTGAAGCTTTCTTT.